The entry below gives a single TCR beta chain sequence along with its context. Data came from immunoSEQ multiplex PCR; TCRdb stores just in-frame clones and leaves some out. The data show roughly 130,000 clones, 80% to 95% seen once. These data belong to a study of control samples from healthy donors and cancer patients. V dropped 0 bases and J dropped 4 bases, with 11 bases sitting between them. The CDR3 sequence is 15 residues long. Germline V CDR1 and CDR2: LGHNA, YSLEER. This receptor was obtained from a man aged 18 to 29 in good health. The sequencing input was blood. The gene calls are TRBV4-3 and TRBJ2-3, with a tentative D call TRBD2 (6 bases). CDR3 DNA: TGCGCCAGCAGCCAAGAGACCGGGAGCGCAGATACGCAGTATTTT. Translated: CASSQETGSADTQYF.